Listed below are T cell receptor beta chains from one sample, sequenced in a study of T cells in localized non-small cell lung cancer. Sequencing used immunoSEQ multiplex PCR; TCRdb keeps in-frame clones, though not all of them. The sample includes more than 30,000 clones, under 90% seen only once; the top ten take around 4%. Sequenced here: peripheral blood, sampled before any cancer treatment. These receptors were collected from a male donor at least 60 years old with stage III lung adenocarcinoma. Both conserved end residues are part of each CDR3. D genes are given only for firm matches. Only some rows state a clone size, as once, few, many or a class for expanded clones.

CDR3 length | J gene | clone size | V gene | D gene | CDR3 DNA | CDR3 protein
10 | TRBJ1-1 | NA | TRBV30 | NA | TGTGCCTGGAGGCACAATATAGCTTTCTTT | CAWRHNIAFF
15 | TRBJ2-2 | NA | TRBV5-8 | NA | TGTGCCAGCAGCTTGGGGAACGCGAACACCGGGGAGCTGTTTTTT | CASSLGNANTGELFF
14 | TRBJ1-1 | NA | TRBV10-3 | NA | TGTGCCACAGCACAAGTAATGATGAACACTGAAGCTTTCTTT | CATAQVMMNTEAFF
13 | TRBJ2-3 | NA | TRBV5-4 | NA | TGTGCCAGCTTTTCCGAGGGCGCAGATACGCAGTATTTT | CASFSEGADTQYF
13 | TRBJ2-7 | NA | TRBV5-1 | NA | TGCGCCAGCAGCTTTAGAGAGTCCTCCGAGCAGTACTTC | CASSFRESSEQYF
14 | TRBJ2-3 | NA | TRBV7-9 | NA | TGTGCCAGCAGCAACACAGCGGGTTTGGATACGCAGTATTTT | CASSNTAGLDTQYF
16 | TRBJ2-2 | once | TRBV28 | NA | TGTGCCAGCAGTTTATTAGGCAGGTTTGGTTCCGGGGAGCTGTTTTTT | CASSLLGRFGSGELFF
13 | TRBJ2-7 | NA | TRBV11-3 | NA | TGTGCCAGCAGCTTAGACACCATTTACGAGCAGTACTTC | CASSLDTIYEQYF
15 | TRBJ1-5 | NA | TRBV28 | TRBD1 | TGTGCCAGCAGTTCCGGACAGGGCAACTATCAGCCCCAGCATTTT | CASSSGQGNYQPQHF
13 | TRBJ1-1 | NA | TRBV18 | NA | TGTGCCAGCTGTGAGAGCATGAACACTGAAGCTTTCTTT | CASCESMNTEAFF
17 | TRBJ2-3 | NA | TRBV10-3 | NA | TGTGCCATCAGTGACCCCCTTGGGGGGGCCTTCGGAGATACGCAGTATTTT | CAISDPLGGAFGDTQYF
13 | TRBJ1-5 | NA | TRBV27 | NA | TGTGCCAGCAGTTTCGCGGACAATCAGCCCCAGCATTTT | CASSFADNQPQHF
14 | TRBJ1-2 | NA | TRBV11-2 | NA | TGTGCCAGCAGCTTAGAGCAGGGTGTCTATGGCTACACCTTC | CASSLEQGVYGYTF
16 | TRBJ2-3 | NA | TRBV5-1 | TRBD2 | TGCGCCAGCAGCGACCGGACTAGCGGGGGGGCAGATACGCAGTATTTT | CASSDRTSGGADTQYF
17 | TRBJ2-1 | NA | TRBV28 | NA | TGTGCCAGCAGTTTATGGGGGAAGGCAGGGAGTGGCAATGAGCAGTTCTTC | CASSLWGKAGSGNEQFF
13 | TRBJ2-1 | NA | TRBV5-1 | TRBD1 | TGCGCCAGCAGCAGACCCGACAGGGGAGAGCAGTTCTTC | CASSRPDRGEQFF
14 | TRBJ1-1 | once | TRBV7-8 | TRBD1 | TGTGCCAGCAGCATCGGGACAGCGAACACTGAAGCTTTCTTT | CASSIGTANTEAFF
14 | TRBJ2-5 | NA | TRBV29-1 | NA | TGCAGCGCTGGATCCGGGACCAGCCAAGAGACCCAGTACTTC | CSAGSGTSQETQYF
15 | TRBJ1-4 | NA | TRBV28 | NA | TGTGCCAGCAGTGCCATAATCAACGTAGCCGAAAAACTGTTTTTT | CASSAIINVAEKLFF
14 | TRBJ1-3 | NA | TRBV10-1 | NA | TGCGCCAGCAGTGACACAGACGCTGGAAACACCATATATTTT | CASSDTDAGNTIYF
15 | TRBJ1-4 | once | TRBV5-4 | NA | TGTGCCAGCAGCCAAAAGGCAGCAACTAATGAAAAACTGTTTTTT | CASSQKAATNEKLFF
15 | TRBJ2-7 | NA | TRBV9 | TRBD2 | TGTGCCAGCAGCTACCTTGGGGCAGCGGGAGACGAGCAGTACTTC | CASSYLGAAGDEQYF
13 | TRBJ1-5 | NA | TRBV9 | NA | TGTGCCAGCAGCGTAGACCCAGATCAGCCCCAGCATTTT | CASSVDPDQPQHF
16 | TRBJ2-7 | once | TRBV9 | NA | TGTGCCAGCAGCCCCGCGAGGGGTCCCAACTCCTACGAGCAGTACTTC | CASSPARGPNSYEQYF
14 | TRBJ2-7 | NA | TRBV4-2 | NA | TGTGCCAGCAGCCAAGAGCCAAATACCTACGAGCAGTACTTC | CASSQEPNTYEQYF
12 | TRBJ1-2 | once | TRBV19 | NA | TGTGCCAGTACTCTAGGGGGATCTGGCTACACCTTC | CASTLGGSGYTF
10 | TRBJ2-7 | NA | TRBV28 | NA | TGTGCCAGCGGGCGGAGAGAGCAGTACTTC | CASGRREQYF
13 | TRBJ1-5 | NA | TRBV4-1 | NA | TGCGCCAGCAGCCACCTCGAGGGGGGGCCCCAGCATTTT | CASSHLEGGPQHF
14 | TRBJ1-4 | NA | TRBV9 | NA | TGTGCCAGCAGCGTAGGTCAGGGAAATGAAAAACTGTTTTTT | CASSVGQGNEKLFF
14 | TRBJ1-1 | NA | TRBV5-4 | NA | TGTGCCAGCAGCTCGTATAGACAGAACACTGAAGCTTTCTTT | CASSSYRQNTEAFF